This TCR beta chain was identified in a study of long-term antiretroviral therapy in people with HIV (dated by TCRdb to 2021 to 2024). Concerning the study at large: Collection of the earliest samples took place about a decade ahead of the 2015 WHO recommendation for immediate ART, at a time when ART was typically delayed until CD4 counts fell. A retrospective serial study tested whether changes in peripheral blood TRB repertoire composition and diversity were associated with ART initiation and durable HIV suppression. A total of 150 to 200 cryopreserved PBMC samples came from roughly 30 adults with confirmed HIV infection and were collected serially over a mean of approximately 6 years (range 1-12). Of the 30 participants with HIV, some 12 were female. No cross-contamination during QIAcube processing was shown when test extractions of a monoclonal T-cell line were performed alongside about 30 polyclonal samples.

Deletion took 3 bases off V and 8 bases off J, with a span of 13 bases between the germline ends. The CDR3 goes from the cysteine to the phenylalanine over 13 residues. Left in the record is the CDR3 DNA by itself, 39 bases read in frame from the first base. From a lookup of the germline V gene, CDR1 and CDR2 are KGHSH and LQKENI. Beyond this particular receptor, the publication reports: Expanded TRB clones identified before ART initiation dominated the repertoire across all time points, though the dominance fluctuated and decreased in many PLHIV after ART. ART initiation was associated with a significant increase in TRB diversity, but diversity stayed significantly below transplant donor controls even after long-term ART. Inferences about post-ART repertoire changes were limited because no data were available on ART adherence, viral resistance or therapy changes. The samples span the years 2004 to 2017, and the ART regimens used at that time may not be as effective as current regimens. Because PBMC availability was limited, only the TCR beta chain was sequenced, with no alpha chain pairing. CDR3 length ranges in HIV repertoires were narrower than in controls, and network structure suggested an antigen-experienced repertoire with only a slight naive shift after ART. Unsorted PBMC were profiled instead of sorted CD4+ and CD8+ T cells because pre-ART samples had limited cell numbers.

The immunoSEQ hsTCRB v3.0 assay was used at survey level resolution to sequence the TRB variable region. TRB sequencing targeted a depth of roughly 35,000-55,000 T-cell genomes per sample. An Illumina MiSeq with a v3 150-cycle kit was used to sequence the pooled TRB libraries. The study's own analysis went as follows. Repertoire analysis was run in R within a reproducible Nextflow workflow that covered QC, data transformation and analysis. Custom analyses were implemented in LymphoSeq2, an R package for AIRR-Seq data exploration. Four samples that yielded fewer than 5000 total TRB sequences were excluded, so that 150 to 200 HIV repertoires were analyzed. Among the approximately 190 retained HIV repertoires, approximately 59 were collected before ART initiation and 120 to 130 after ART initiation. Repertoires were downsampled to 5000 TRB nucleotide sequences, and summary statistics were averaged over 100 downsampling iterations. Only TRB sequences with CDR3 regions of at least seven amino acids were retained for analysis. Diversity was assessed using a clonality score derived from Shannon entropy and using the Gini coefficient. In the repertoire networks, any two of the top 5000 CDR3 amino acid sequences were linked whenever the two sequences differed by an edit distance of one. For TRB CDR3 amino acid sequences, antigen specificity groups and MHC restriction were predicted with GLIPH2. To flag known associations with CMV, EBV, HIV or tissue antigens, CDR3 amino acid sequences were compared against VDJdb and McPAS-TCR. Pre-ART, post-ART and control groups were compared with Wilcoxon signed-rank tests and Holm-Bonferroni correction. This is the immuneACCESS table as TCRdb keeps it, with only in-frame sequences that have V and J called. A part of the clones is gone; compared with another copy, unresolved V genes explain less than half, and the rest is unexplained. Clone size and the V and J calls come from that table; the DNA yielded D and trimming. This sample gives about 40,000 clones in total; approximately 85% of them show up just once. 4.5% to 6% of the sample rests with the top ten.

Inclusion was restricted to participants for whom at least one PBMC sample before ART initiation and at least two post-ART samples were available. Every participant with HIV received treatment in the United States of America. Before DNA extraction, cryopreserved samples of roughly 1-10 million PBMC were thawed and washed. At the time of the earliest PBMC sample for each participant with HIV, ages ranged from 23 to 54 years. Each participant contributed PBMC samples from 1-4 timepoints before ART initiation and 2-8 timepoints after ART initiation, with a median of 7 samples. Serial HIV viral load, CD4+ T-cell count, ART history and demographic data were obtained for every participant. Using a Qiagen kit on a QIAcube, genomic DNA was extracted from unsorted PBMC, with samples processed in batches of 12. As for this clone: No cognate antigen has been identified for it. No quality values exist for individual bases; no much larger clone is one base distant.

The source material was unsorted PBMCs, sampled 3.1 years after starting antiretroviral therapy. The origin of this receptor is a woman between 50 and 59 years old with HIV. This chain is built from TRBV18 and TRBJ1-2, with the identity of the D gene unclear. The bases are TGTGCCAGCTCACCGGCTAACGGCGTCGGCTACACCTTC. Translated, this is CASSPANGVGYTF.